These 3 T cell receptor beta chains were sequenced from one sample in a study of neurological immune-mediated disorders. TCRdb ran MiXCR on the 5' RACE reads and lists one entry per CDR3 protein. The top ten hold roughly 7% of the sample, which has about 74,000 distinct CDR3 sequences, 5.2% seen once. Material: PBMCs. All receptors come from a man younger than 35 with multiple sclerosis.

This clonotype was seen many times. The CDR3 DNA sequence: TGCAGTGCTAGGGGTCTGGGGCTAGCGGGGGGTCCAGCACAAGAGACCCAGTACTTC. Amino acid sequence: CSARGLGLAGGPAQETQYF. The J gene is TRBJ2-5, the V gene TRBV20-1; TRBD2 matches 11 bases. J was trimmed by 2 bases and V by 3 bases; bases with no gene match: 17. CDR1 is DFQATT, CDR2 SNEGSKA, per germline (reference sequence). This CDR3 has 19 residues.

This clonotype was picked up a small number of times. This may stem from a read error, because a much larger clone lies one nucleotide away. This CDR3 is CSAGTANVNQTQHF. CDR3 nucleotide sequence: TGCAGTGCTGGGACAGCTAACGTCAATCAGACCCAGCATTTT. The genes are TRBV20-1 and TRBJ1-5; TRBD1 matches 7 bases. Looked up from germline, CDR1 is DFQATT and CDR2 is SNEGSKA (reference sequence). The CDR3 has 14 residues.

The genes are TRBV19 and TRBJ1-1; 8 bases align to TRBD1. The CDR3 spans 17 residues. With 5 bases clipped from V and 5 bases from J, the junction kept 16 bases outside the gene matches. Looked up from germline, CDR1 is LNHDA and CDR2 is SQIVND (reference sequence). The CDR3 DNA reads TGTGCCAGTAGTTATGCTGGACAGGGAACGACGGAAACTGAAGCTTTCTTT. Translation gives CASSYAGQGTTETEAFF.